Below, one T cell receptor (beta chain) is given with its context. The data were obtained in a study of CD8 T cells in Susac syndrome. V lost 4 bases, J lost 5 bases, and 5 bases stayed unmatched. The CDR3 runs 14 residues. The germline gives CDR1 LGHDT, CDR2 YNNKEL (reference sequence). A quantity of about 0.5 to 1 ug RNA underwent reverse transcription using random hexamers. TCRdb re-called the immunoSEQ multiplex PCR reads with MiXCR, one entry per CDR3 protein. The top ten hold approximately 0.089% of the sample, which has 95,000 to 150,000 distinct CDR3 sequences, around 94% seen once. Sample: CD4+ T cells from PBMCs. This TCR was recovered from a human donor in good health. The rearrangement links TRBV3-1 to TRBJ2-7; TRBD2 aligns across 10 bases. This chain's CDR3 is CASSLSGTSDEQYF. CDR3 sequence (DNA): TGTGCCAGCAGCCTATCCGGGACTAGCGACGAGCAGTACTTC.